This T cell receptor beta chain appears in the sequencing data of a study of response to subunit inactivated influenza vaccine. Study findings and constraints: Every seasonal influenza vaccination brings in few new T cells, the authors suggested.

This clonotype was observed a few times. The antigen remains unidentified. This CDR3 has 16 residues. In TCRdb, the RT-PCR reads were re-called with MiXCR into one record per CDR3 protein. This sample has more than 150,000 distinct CDR3 sequences, with around 10% found just once. The source was CD8+ T cells sorted from PBMCs, collected 23 months after vaccination. The chain links TRBV21-1 to TRBJ1-1; TRBD1, the table's D call, lacks a check against the DNA. TRBV21-1 is marked as a pseudogene. This receptor was identified in a man aged 50 to 69 who received an inactivated influenza vaccine. The CDR3 here is CASSKDEGRTNTEAFF. DNA for the CDR3: TGTGCCAGCAGCAAAGATGAGGGGCGGACGAACACTGAAGCTTTCTTT.